The rows below give T cell receptor beta chains drawn from one sample of a study of blood T cell repertoires in COVID-19. The table came from immunoSEQ multiplex PCR; TCRdb's copy has only in-frame clones and leaves some out. The table has some 130,000 clones, 86% seen once; the top ten hold about an eighth. The sequenced material came from peripheral blood. The origin of the receptors is a woman in her 70s with COVID-19, enrolled during active disease. Each CDR3 is given with its conserved first and last residue. D genes are given only for firm matches. Not all rows give a size; the values are once, few, many and, for expanded clones, a class.

>TRBV3-1/TRBV3-2|TRBD2|.|TRBJ2-5
TGTGCCAGCAGCCAAGCCGGACTAGCGGGGGGGAGAGTTGGAGAGACCCAGTACTTC
CASSQAGLAGGRVGETQYF
>TRBV18|TRBD2|.|TRBJ2-1
TGTGCCAGCTCAGGCTCGCGGGGGGCGTTTTACAATGAGCAGTTCTTC
CASSGSRGAFYNEQFF
>TRBV5-1|TRBD2|.|TRBJ2-5
TGCGCCAGCAGCGCAGGGACTAGCCTAGATACGGAGACCCAGTACTTC
CASSAGTSLDTETQYF
>TRBV3-1/TRBV3-2|.|.|TRBJ1-2
TGTGCCAGCAGCCCAGCGGAGCGTAGCTACACCTTC
CASSPAERSYTF
>TRBV11-2|TRBD1|.|TRBJ2-2
TGTGCCAGCAGCATCGGGACAGCGAGGGAGCTGTTTTTT
CASSIGTARELFF
>TRBV4-2|TRBD1|.|TRBJ2-1
TGTGCCAGCAGCCAACCGGACAGGGTGGGGAATGAGCAGTTCTTC
CASSQPDRVGNEQFF
>TRBV7-2|TRBD1|.|TRBJ1-2
TGTGCCAGCAGCTTAGCGGGGACAGGAGCTAACTATGGCTACACCTTC
CASSLAGTGANYGYTF
>TRBV28|TRBD2|.|TRBJ2-1
TGTGCCAGCCTTTCTTCTAGCGGGGGGGCCTGGAATGAGCAGTTCTTC
CASLSSSGGAWNEQFF
>TRBV28|.|.|TRBJ1-6
TGTGCCAGCAGTTTATTATACCGGACTGGGGGGGCAAGTATGGGCAATTCACCCCTCCACTTT
CASSLLYRTGGASMGNSPLHF
>TRBV7-6|TRBD2|.|TRBJ2-3
TGTGCCAGCAGCTCAAAGCGGGGGGGCCCGGGAGATACGCAGTATTTT
CASSSKRGGPGDTQYF
>TRBV6-5|.|.|TRBJ1-2
TGTGCCAGCAGTACTCAGGGATCCCTGATATATGGCTACACCTTC
CASSTQGSLIYGYTF
>TRBV5-1|.|.|TRBJ2-2
TGCGCCAGCAGCTTGGAGACAGGATCTACCGGGGAGCTGTTTTTT
CASSLETGSTGELFF
>TRBV19|.|once|TRBJ1-2
TGTGCCAGTAGTATCCGCCAGGGCAGGGCGAGGACCATCGTCTATGGCTACACCTTC
CASSIRQGRARTIVYGYTF
>TRBV3-1/TRBV3-2|.|.|TRBJ1-1
TGTGCCAGCAGCCAGTATGCCCGGGTTCTCACTGAAGCTTTCTTT
CASSQYARVLTEAFF
>TRBV9|TRBD2|.|TRBJ2-3
TGTGCCAGCAGCGTCACTAGCGGGAGAGCAGATACGCAGTATTTT
CASSVTSGRADTQYF
>TRBV2|.|.|TRBJ1-1
TGTGCCAGCACCATCCAGTTGAACACTGAAGCTTTCTTT
CASTIQLNTEAFF
>TRBV18|.|.|TRBJ1-5
TGTGCCAGCTCACCCTCCGGGGGACTTAATAGCAATCAGCCCCAGCATTTT
CASSPSGGLNSNQPQHF
>TRBV30|TRBD1|.|TRBJ1-2
TGTGCCTGGGCACCGGGACAGGAGGGGTATGGCTACACCTTC
CAWAPGQEGYGYTF
>TRBV5-6|.|.|TRBJ1-2
TGTGCCAGCAGCTTGGAAGGGGCAGACCTCTATGGCTACACCTTC
CASSLEGADLYGYTF
>TRBV13|TRBD1|.|TRBJ1-1
TGTGCCAGCAGCGTAGGACACAGGGGCACTGAAGCTTTCTTT
CASSVGHRGTEAFF
>TRBV3-1/TRBV3-2|TRBD2|.|TRBJ2-4
TGTGCCAGCAGCACGCCGACTAGCCCCCAAAACATTCAGTACTTC
CASSTPTSPQNIQYF
>TRBV4-1|TRBD2|once|TRBJ2-5
TGCGCCAGCAGCTCGGCTTATCCCGGACTAGCGGAGACCCAGTACTTC
CASSSAYPGLAETQYF
>TRBV3-1/TRBV3-2|TRBD1|.|TRBJ2-2
TGTGCCAGCAGCCTAGGGACAGTACGGGAGCTGTTTTTT
CASSLGTVRELFF
>TRBV2|.|.|TRBJ1-3
TGTGCCAGCAGTGAATACTCGAACACCATATATTTT
CASSEYSNTIYF
>TRBV30|.|.|TRBJ1-4
TGTGCCTGGAGACAGTCAACTAATGAAAAACTGTTTTTT
CAWRQSTNEKLFF
>TRBV15|TRBD1|.|TRBJ2-1
TGTGCCACCAGCAGAAGGGACAGGGAGAGGAATGAGCAGTTCTTC
CATSRRDRERNEQFF
>TRBV29-1|TRBD1|.|TRBJ1-1
TGCAGCGTGTATAAGGACAGGGGGAACACTGAAGCTTTCTTT
CSVYKDRGNTEAFF
>TRBV9|TRBD1|.|TRBJ2-1
TGTGCCAGCAGCGAGGGACAGGGGAGCAACAATGAGCAGTTCTTC
CASSEGQGSNNEQFF
>TRBV20-1|.|.|TRBJ1-2
TGCAGTGCTAGAAATGGCGGCTACACCTTC
CSARNGGYTF
>TRBV2|.|.|TRBJ1-3
TGTGCCAGCAGATTCCAGGGAAACACCATATATTTT
CASRFQGNTIYF
>TRBV25-1|TRBD2|.|TRBJ2-7
TGTGCCAGCAGTGAGCGGGGGAGAACCTACGAGCAGTACTTC
CASSERGRTYEQYF
>TRBV5-1|.|.|TRBJ2-7
TGCGCCAGCAGCTGGGGGGTGGCCTACGAGCAGTACTTC
CASSWGVAYEQYF
>TRBV5-8|TRBD2|once|TRBJ2-1
TGTGCCAGCAGCTTGGTTAGCGGGGGGGCCGGTGAGCAGTTCTTC
CASSLVSGGAGEQFF
>TRBV28|.|.|TRBJ2-5
TGTGCCAGCACAAATTTAGAGACCCAGTACTTC
CASTNLETQYF
>TRBV5-1|TRBD1|.|TRBJ1-2
TGCGCCAGCAGCTCCGGGACAGGGGGCTATGGCTACACCTTC
CASSSGTGGYGYTF
>TRBV30|TRBD1|.|TRBJ2-1
TGTGCCTGGAGCCCAGGACAGGGCGGTTCCGATGAGCAGTTCTTC
CAWSPGQGGSDEQFF
>TRBV28|.|.|TRBJ1-6
TGTGCCAGCAAGCTACAGGGAGTGAATAATTCACCCCTCCACTTT
CASKLQGVNNSPLHF
>TRBV27|TRBD2|.|TRBJ2-5
TGTGCCAGCAGTTTATCGGCTAGCGGGGGGGCTGAGACCCAGTACTTC
CASSLSASGGAETQYF
>TRBV30|.|.|TRBJ1-1
TGTGCCTGGAGTAACCGGTCGGGGAAAACTTTCTTT
CAWSNRSGKTFF
>TRBV7-9|TRBD2|.|TRBJ2-1
TGTGCCAGCAGCTCTATGGGACTAGCAGGTGATGAGCAGTTCTTC
CASSSMGLAGDEQFF
>TRBV6-6|.|.|TRBJ1-1
TGTGCCAGCAGTTTGAGAGCTAACACTGAAGCTTTCTTT
CASSLRANTEAFF
>TRBV28|.|once|TRBJ1-5
TGTGCCAGCAGTTTATCGGTCCAGCCCCAGCATTTT
CASSLSVQPQHF
>TRBV7-9|TRBD1|.|TRBJ1-4
TGTGCCAGCAGCTCACAGGGGGCGCGGGGTAATGAAAAACTGTTTTTT
CASSSQGARGNEKLFF
>TRBV2|TRBD1|.|TRBJ1-4
TGTGCCAGCAGTGAATCAAGGGGGCTAGTTCGTGAAAAACTGTTTTTT
CASSESRGLVREKLFF
>TRBV19|TRBD1|.|TRBJ1-2
TGTGCCAGTAGCCCGGGACAGGGGTACTATGGCTACACCTTC
CASSPGQGYYGYTF
>TRBV9|TRBD2|once|TRBJ2-2
TGTGCCAGCAGCCCCAGCGGGGGGGGCGCCAGCAGGGAGCTGTTTTTT
CASSPSGGGASRELFF
>TRBV18|.|.|TRBJ1-6
TGTGCCAGCTCACCACAAGCGGGAGTTGGGAATTCACCCCTCCACTTT
CASSPQAGVGNSPLHF
>TRBV10-2|.|few|TRBJ1-5
TGCGCCAGCAGTGAAGCGGTTCAGCCCCAGCATTTT
CASSEAVQPQHF
>TRBV5-1|.|.|TRBJ1-1
TGCGCCAGCAGCTTGCAGGGGAGTGGGACTGAAGCTTTCTTT
CASSLQGSGTEAFF
>TRBV6-5|.|.|TRBJ1-2
TGTGCCAGCAGCGGACAGCATGGCTACACCTTC
CASSGQHGYTF
>TRBV21-1|.|.|TRBJ1-1
TGTGCCAGCAGCAAAGCACCGGGACAGGGTGTTGCGGCTTTCTTT
CASSKAPGQGVAAFF
>TRBV9|TRBD1|.|TRBJ1-2
TGTGCCAGCAGCGTAGACAGGACAGGGTATGGCTACACCTTC
CASSVDRTGYGYTF